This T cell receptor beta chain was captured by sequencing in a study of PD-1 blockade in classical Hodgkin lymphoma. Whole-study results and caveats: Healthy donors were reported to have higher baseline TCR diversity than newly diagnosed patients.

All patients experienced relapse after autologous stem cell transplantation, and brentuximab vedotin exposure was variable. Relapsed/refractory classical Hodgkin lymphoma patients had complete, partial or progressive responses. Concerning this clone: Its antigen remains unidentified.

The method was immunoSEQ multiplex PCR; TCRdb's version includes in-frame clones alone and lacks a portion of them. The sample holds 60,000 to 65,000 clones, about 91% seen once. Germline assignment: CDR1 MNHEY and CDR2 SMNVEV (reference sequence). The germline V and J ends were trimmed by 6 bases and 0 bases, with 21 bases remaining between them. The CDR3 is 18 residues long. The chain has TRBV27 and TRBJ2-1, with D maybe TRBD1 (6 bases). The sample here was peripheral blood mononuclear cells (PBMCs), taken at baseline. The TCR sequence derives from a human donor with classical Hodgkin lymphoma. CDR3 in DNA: TGTGCCAGCAGCCTGGGACACAATTACCTCAGCTCCTACAATGAGCAGTTCTTC. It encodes CASSLGHNYLSSYNEQFF.